This entry features one T cell receptor (beta chain) sequence. This clonotype was seen more than once but under ten times. Its antigen is still unknown. Base quality data are lacking; no much larger clone is found one base away. The entry originates in a study of T cells in Graves' hyperthyroidism and ophthalmopathy (dated by TCRdb to about 2019). Regarding the study in general: Peripheral blood samples were taken at the time of initial diagnosis, prior to any treatment. To identify distinguishing TCR V-J signatures, a discovery cohort of about 95 patients was used, comprising some 45 with Graves' ophthalmopathy and 57 with stable Graves' hyperthyroidism. Whether ophthalmopathy could be predicted prospectively was tested in an independent validation cohort made up of 18 hyperthyroidism patients plus 17 patients who later progressed to ophthalmopathy. The approximately 100 discovery patients were randomly divided into training and test sets at a 7:3 ratio. In about 6 Graves' hyperthyroidism patients, the study also compared T-cell repertoires from thyroid tissue with T-cell repertoires from blood. Following sampling, methimazole starting at 30 mg daily was given to hyperthyroidism patients, and high-dose intravenous methylprednisolone was given to ophthalmopathy patients. The paper describes TCR Vbeta CDR3 sequencing of 120 to 150 peripheral blood samples, made up of under 50 ophthalmopathy patients, some 80 hyperthyroidism patients and roughly 17 progressor patients. Broader findings and caveats from the paper: No statistical method was used to fix the sample size in advance, and group allocation was not hidden from the investigators. In validation, progression to ophthalmopathy was predicted by the model with about 70% sensitivity and 72% to 85% specificity, a median of about 6 months before onset. In cross-validation, a model built on a 13 V-J signature told ophthalmopathy apart from stable hyperthyroidism with 85% to 90% sensitivity and around 83% specificity, and in testing the same model reached 80%/75%. Blood samples also contained most of the expanded thyroid clonotypes (frequency above 0.001), which suggests that blood repertoires may reflect thyroid immune responses.

Trimming removed 6 bases from V and 1 base from J; the gene matches leave 6 bases unexplained. According to the germline V gene (reference sequence), CDR1 reads DFQATT and CDR2 reads SNEGSKA. From cysteine to phenylalanine, the CDR3 is 14 amino acids long. The kept DNA is CDR3 alone, 42 bases in frame from the first base. The TCR beta CDR3 regions were amplified from RNA transcripts. For the first round of RT-PCR on the TCR CDR3, the HTBI primer set was used together with the Qiagen OneStep RT-PCR kit. A second multiplex PCR round built the libraries, followed by size selection and purification. Libraries were sequenced paired-end with 100 bp reads on an Illumina HiSeq2000. Regarding the original processing steps: SOAPnuke was used to process the raw data, throwing out any read that contained adapters or uncalled bases, had a mean Phred below 15, or lacked an exact constant-primer or identifier match. High-quality paired reads were merged using COPE v1.2.5, and each unique nucleotide sequence was defined as a clonotype. MiTCR v1.1 was used to align the clonotypes against IMGT TRBV, TRBD and TRBJ reference segments. The analysis was restricted to V-J combinations with a frequency above 0.0001, which together covered just over 98% of the repertoires. The TCS score was defined as F50 (clonal expansion) divided by E x V (chaos), with BLOSUM62-based TCRdist calculated between CDR3 peptides within each V-J. Welch's t-statistics and random forest reduced around 510 V-J features to 13, which were used in a naive Bayes classifier (R e1071). The similarity between thyroid and blood repertoires was quantified using the Morisita-Horn index. The public reads were quality trimmed at Q25 with fastp and then assembled into clones with MiXCR by TCRdb, keeping productive beta chains. A single entry per CDR3 protein holds the most common genes and DNA from its merged rows. These V and J calls are TCRdb output, not the study's own analysis. Within this sample are roughly 800,000 distinct CDR3 sequences, with 38% of them counted one time only. The ten largest clones represent more than 7% of the sample.

Stable Graves' hyperthyroidism was defined as the absence of progression to ophthalmopathy over 18 months of follow-up. Hyperthyroidism patients were newly diagnosed, with disease duration under 2 months, and aged 18 to 65 years. Patients with uncontrolled infections, other autoimmune diseases, pregnancy or lactation were excluded. Diagnoses were based on clinical symptoms, serum thyroxine and TRAb, thyroid ultrasound and orbital computed tomography. PBMCs were isolated from about 10 ml of fresh peripheral blood by Ficoll-Paque density gradient centrifugation. Total RNA was extracted using Trizol reagent, and RNA quality was assessed on an Agilent 2100 Bioanalyzer.

The chain joins TRBV20-1 to TRBJ1-1; TRBD1 agrees with 9 junctional bases. This clonotype was obtained from a man aged 18-30 years with Graves' hyperthyroidism. The sequenced material came from blood. Here is the DNA: TGCAGTGCCCCTCGGGACAGGGCGAACACTGAAGCTTTCTTT. It encodes CSAPRDRANTEAFF.